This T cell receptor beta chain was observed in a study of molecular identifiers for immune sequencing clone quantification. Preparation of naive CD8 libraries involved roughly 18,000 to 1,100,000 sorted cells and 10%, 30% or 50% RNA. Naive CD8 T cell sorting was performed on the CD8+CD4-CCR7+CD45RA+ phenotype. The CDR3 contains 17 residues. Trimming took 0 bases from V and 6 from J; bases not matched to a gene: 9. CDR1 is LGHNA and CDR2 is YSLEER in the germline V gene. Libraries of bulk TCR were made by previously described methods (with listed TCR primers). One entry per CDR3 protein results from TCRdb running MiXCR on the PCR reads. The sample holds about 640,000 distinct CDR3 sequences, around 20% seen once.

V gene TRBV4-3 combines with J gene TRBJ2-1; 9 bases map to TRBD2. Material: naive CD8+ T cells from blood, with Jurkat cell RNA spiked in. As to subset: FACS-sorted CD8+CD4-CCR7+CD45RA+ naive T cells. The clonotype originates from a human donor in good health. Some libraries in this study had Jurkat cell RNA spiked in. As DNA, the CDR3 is TGCGCCAGCAGCCAAGATCGGCTGAGACTAGCGGTCAATGAGCAGTTCTTC. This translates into CASSQDRLRLAVNEQFF.